A single sample gave rise to the 7 T cell receptor beta chains below, sequenced in a study of T cells in Graves' hyperthyroidism and ophthalmopathy. Amplification of TCR beta CDR3 regions used RNA as the template. The TCR CDR3 first-round RT-PCR relied on the HTBI primer set. One entry per CDR3 protein, called by TCRdb with MiXCR from the multiplex PCR reads. Of 250,000 or so distinct CDR3 sequences listed, less than 15% were seen once; the top ten hold 10% to 15%. What was sequenced was blood. These receptors came from a woman in her thirties or forties with Graves' hyperthyroidism that later progressed to Graves' ophthalmopathy.

This clonotype was observed many times. The chain is built from TRBV28 and TRBJ2-1; either TRBD1 or TRBD2 may fit D (6 bases each). Per the germline V gene, CDR1 is MDHEN and CDR2 is SYDVKM. V lost 2 bases to trimming and J lost 4 bases, with 24 bases between them. This CDR3 spans 19 amino acids. The CDR3 DNA reads TGTGCCAGCAGTTTACTGGGTTTGCGGGACACTATTAAATACAATGAGCAGTTCTTC. Protein sequence: CASSLLGLRDTIKYNEQFF.

For this clonotype: Since a much larger clone is just one base distant, this may be a read error. The chain employs TRBV7-9 and TRBJ2-3, with 8 bases matching TRBD1. CDR3 length: 16 amino acids. Germline V lookup: CDR1 SEHNR, CDR2 FQNEAQ (reference sequence). This CDR3 is CASSLTTGGWTDTRYF. The CDR3 DNA reads as TGTGCCAGCAGCTTAACCACAGGGGGTTGGACAGATACGCGGTATTTT.

This clonotype was seen at least ten times. The rearrangement uses TRBV20-1 and TRBJ1-1; D call uncertain. The CDR3 loop spans 12 amino acids. CDR1 is DFQATT and CDR2 is SNEGSKA in the germline V gene (reference sequence). The V gene lost 0 bases and the J gene lost 10 bases, with 12 bases spanning the gap. The CDR3 DNA reads as TGCAGTGCTAGAGAAACCGTCGTGGGAGCTTTCTTT. It is translated as CSARETVVGAFF.

The table lists this clonotype with many counts. As DNA, the CDR3 is TGTGCCAGCAGCTTAGACGGGGGGACCTACAATGAGCAGTTCTTC. As protein: CASSLDGGTYNEQFF. The chain is built from TRBV7-8 and TRBJ2-1; TRBD2 agrees at 7 bases. The CDR3 runs to 15 residues. Trimming took 1 base from V and 2 from J; bases not matched to a gene: 2. The germline gives CDR1 SGHVS, CDR2 FQNEAQ.

The chain has TRBV18 and TRBJ2-1, with D maybe TRBD1 (5 bases). The CDR3 length is 15 residues. Germline V gives CDR1 KGHSH, CDR2 LQKENI. V lost 7 bases and J lost 3, with 16 bases in between. The CDR3 protein is CASLPRQGLYNEQFF. The CDR3 nucleotides read TGTGCCAGCTTACCGCGTCAGGGCCTCTACAATGAGCAGTTCTTC.

This clonotype has at least ten counts. The chain recombines TRBV11-2 with TRBJ1-1; 7 bases map to TRBD1. Germline V gene data show CDR1 as SGHAT and CDR2 as FQNNGV. The V and J ends lost 4 bases and 6 bases, in that order; junction bases with no gene match: 8. This CDR3 contains 14 residues. CDR3 amino acids: CASSSLGGAPEAFF. The CDR3, as DNA: TGTGCCAGCAGCTCTTTAGGGGGCGCCCCTGAAGCTTTCTTT.

This clonotype was counted many times. The CDR3 nucleotides are TGTGCCAGCAGTCGGACCCCTGGGGCCCTCCACTTT. Its protein product is CASSRTPGALHF. This rearrangement joins TRBV28 to TRBJ1-6; the D is unclear. Germline CDR1 MDHEN, CDR2 SYDVKM. This CDR3 has 12 residues. Trimming took off 5 bases at V and 14 bases at J, with 13 bases between the two ends.